The source of this TCR beta chain is a study of regulatory T cells in long-lasting Graves disease. This CDR3 has 14 amino acids. V gave up 5 bases and J gave up 3 bases, with 11 bases separating them. CDR1 MNHEY and CDR2 SVGEGT come from the germline V gene. The authors built TCR beta libraries using iRepertoire HTBI primers and Arm-PCR of CDR3 regions. TCRdb itself ran the multiplex PCR reads through MiXCR, one entry per CDR3 protein. The sample lists roughly 430,000 distinct CDR3 sequences, about a sixth occurring once. As for time point: newly diagnosed GD, antithyroid drugs for less than 3 months. There was RNA extracted from PBMCs, and the TCR library was made from it. These records were also assigned to another study, of T cells in Graves' hyperthyroidism and ophthalmopathy.

V and J are TRBV6-2 or TRBV6-3 and TRBJ2-1; possible D gene TRBD2, 5 bases. The material was peripheral blood mononuclear cells (PBMCs), obtained at new diagnosis, from a patient treated with antithyroid drugs. This TCR came from a woman in her twenties or thirties with Graves disease. The CDR3 here is CASSEERNYNEQFF. DNA for the CDR3: TGTGCCAGCAGTGAGGAGCGGAACTACAATGAGCAGTTCTTC.